These T cell receptor beta chains were read from a single sample in a study of blood T cells in healthy people across ages. TCRdb passed the 5' RACE reads through MiXCR, listing each CDR3 protein once. Found here are around 1,900,000 distinct CDR3 sequences, roughly two fifths of them singletons; the top ten hold under 25%. Input material: blood. The receptors stem from a human donor in good health. Both conserved end residues are part of each CDR3. Each record gives: J gene, V gene, CDR3 protein.

J: TRBJ2-7
V: TRBV29-1
CDR3: CSVEEGRGPYEQYF

J: TRBJ1-1
V: TRBV10-3
CDR3: CAISVGQGEVTEAFF

J: TRBJ2-1
V: TRBV20-1
CDR3: CSASMGGILNEQFF

J: TRBJ2-7
V: TRBV29-1
CDR3: CSVFNTLGQAFSYEQYF

J: TRBJ2-6
V: TRBV28
CDR3: CASSRQGARKGANVLTF

J: TRBJ2-1
V: TRBV20-1
CDR3: CSARGVPGLADNEQFF

J: TRBJ2-7
V: TRBV4-2
CDR3: CASSLRTVSYERYF

J: TRBJ2-3
V: TRBV24-1
CDR3: CATSDRRRPDTQYF

J: NA
V: TRBV2
CDR3: CAKGLAGLLEHSWETQYF

J: TRBJ2-3
V: TRBV12-3/TRBV12-4
CDR3: CASSLELRGDTDTQYF

J: TRBJ1-4
V: TRBV7-2
CDR3: CASSLEFPGPTNEKLFF

J: TRBJ1-6
V: TRBV29-1
CDR3: CSVEDPGSSYNSPLHF

J: TRBJ1-5
V: TRBV20-1
CDR3: CSAIQGPLNQPQHF

J: TRBJ2-7
V: TRBV20-1
CDR3: CSAPRTGSYEQYF

J: TRBJ2-7
V: TRBV4-2
CDR3: CASSQDGRLSSYEQYF

J: TRBJ1-1
V: TRBV20-1
CDR3: CSARGRGGPEAFF